This T cell receptor (beta chain) was captured in a study of cytomegalovirus exposure and HLA in healthy donors. Regarding the study as a whole: Later analysis identified several of the most significant clusters that appeared linked to common viral pathogens. HLA restriction was apparent for most CMV-associated TCR beta chains in a later analysis. In a later analysis, at a false discovery rate of 0.05, roughly 16,000 TCR beta sequences matched HLA alleles.

Amplification used 60 Vbeta primers and 13 Jbeta primers. Repertoires were generated with immunoSEQ multiplex PCR, while TCRdb's copy carries only in-frame clones and drops some. The data include 95,000 to 150,000 clones; the top ten clones carry 2% to 2.5%. Germline V gene sequence: CDR1 SGHNT, CDR2 YENEEA. The CDR3 runs 12 residues. The V and J ends lost 5 bases and 3 bases respectively, with 8 bases between them. About this clone itself: The antigen remains undetermined.

This clonotype originated in a man aged 35 to 55 in good health and CMV-seronegative. The chain combines TRBV11-3 with TRBJ2-7; the D is unclear. The sequenced sample consisted of PBMCs. In DNA, the CDR3 is TGTGCCAGCAGCGCCACAAACTACGAGCAGTACTTC. It codes for CASSATNYEQYF. The full variable domain, in which reference TRBV11-3 and TRBJ2-7 provide the parts outside the CDR3, is EAGVVQSPRYKIIEKKQPVAFWCNPISGHNTLYWYLQNLGQGPELLIRYENEEAVDDSQLPKDRFSAERLKGVDSTLKIQPAELGDSAVYLCASSATNYEQYFGPGTRLTVT.